Listed here are 11 T cell receptor beta chains from one sample, sequenced in a study of blood T cell repertoires in COVID-19. Generated by immunoSEQ multiplex PCR, the TCRdb table keeps only in-frame clones and is missing some. The table records about 310,000 clones, around 87% of them present only once. Specimen: peripheral blood. The receptors derive from a woman in her fifties or sixties who had recovered from COVID-19.

The chain uses TRBV27 and TRBJ2-1, with a possible D match to TRBD2 (5 bases). CDR3 size: 14 residues. Trimming took off 10 bases at V and 2 bases at J, with 15 bases between the two ends. Germline V gene data show CDR1 as MNHEY and CDR2 as SMNVEV (reference sequence). The CDR3 nucleotides read TGTGCCACCGTCCCAGGAGCGGCCTACAATGAGCAGTTCTTC. Amino acids: CATVPGAAYNEQFF.

This chain joins TRBV5-6 and TRBJ1-6; the D is unclear. Trimming removed 4 bases from V and 7 bases from J, with 15 bases in between. Per germline, CDR1 SGHDT and CDR2 YYEEEE. CDR3 length: 15 residues. The CDR3 loop reads CASSPVGGGNSPLHF. CDR3 sequence (DNA): TGTGCCAGCAGCCCTGTCGGAGGTGGCAATTCACCCCTCCACTTT.

This clone was seen only a few times. The chain has TRBV29-1 and TRBJ2-7, with D tentatively TRBD1 (5 bases). The V gene's germline CDR1 is SQVTM and CDR2 ANQGSEA. The CDR3 totals 13 residues. The V and J ends lost 4 bases and 0 bases respectively, with 10 bases between them. The CDR3 coding sequence is TGCAGCGTTGTTAGGGGCGACTCCTACGAGCAGTACTTC. This sequence encodes CSVVRGDSYEQYF.

The V gene is TRBV29-1, the J gene TRBJ1-2; TRBD1 matches 8 bases. CDR1 and CDR2 (germline): SQVTM, ANQGSEA. V lost 2 bases to trimming and J lost 6 bases; unmatched junction nucleotides: 5. CDR3 length: 13 residues. The CDR3 sequence: CSVELSGGHGYTF. CDR3 DNA: TGCAGCGTTGAACTGTCAGGGGGCCATGGCTACACCTTC.

This chain links TRBV24-1 with TRBJ2-3; D perhaps matches TRBD2 (5 bases). The length of the CDR3 is 14 residues. Germline V gene sequence: CDR1 KGHDR, CDR2 SFDVKD. V was shortened by 6 bases and J by 0 bases, with 9 bases between the two germline ends. As DNA, the CDR3 is TGTGCCACCAGTCGGGGTCTTAGCACAGATACGCAGTATTTT. The encoded protein is CATSRGLSTDTQYF.

The chain uses TRBV24-1 and TRBJ2-3; tentative D call: TRBD2 (6 bases). Germline V gene lookup returns CDR1 KGHDR and CDR2 SFDVKD. The V end lost 9 bases, the J end lost 3 bases, and 12 bases lay between the germline ends. CDR3 length: 13 residues. The chain's CDR3 is CATGGAGTDTQYF. The CDR3 DNA reads TGTGCCACCGGGGGAGCGGGTACAGATACGCAGTATTTT.

The V call is TRBV12-3 or TRBV12-4, the J call TRBJ2-5; TRBD1 aligns across 7 bases. The CDR3 length is 12 residues. The J segment lost 11 bases and the V segment lost 6 bases, leaving 9 bases of the junction unmatched. The chain's CDR3 is CASSPLGTEQYF. The CDR3 DNA follows: TGTGCCAGCAGCCCCCTCGGGACAGAACAGTACTTC.

The chain combines TRBV19 with TRBJ2-7, with D perhaps TRBD1 (6 bases). Trimming stripped 8 bases from V and 2 bases from J, with 16 bases between. The CDR3 is made up of 14 amino acids. Germline V gene lookup returns CDR1 LNHDA and CDR2 SQIVND (reference sequence). For the CDR3, the DNA is TGTGCCAGTCGGGCAGGGGTTGCCGCCTACGAGCAGTACTTC. It translates to CASRAGVAAYEQYF.

This chain uses TRBV29-1 with TRBJ1-2, with 10 bases fitting TRBD1. The V segment lost 4 bases and the J segment 9 bases; nucleotides outside the gene matches: 5. Per the germline V gene, CDR1 is SQVTM and CDR2 is ANQGSEA. The CDR3 sequence is 12 residues long. CDR3 loop: CSVVGQGVSYTF. CDR3 bases: TGCAGCGTTGTCGGACAGGGGGTTAGCTACACCTTC.

V is TRBV7-2 and J is TRBJ1-2, with no clear D. The CDR3 consists of 13 residues. Trimming removed 1 base at V and 4 bases at J, with 7 bases between. CDR1 is SGHTA, CDR2 FQGNSA, per germline. Here the CDR3 DNA reads TGTGCCAGCAGCTTAGGCCTACTCTATGGCTACACCTTC. It is translated as CASSLGLLYGYTF.

This clone was seen only a few times. The chain combines TRBV29-1 with TRBJ1-3; maybe TRBD1 (6 bases). This CDR3 spans 14 amino acids. CDR1 and CDR2 (germline): SQVTM, ANQGSEA. The ends were cut back, 7 bases at V and 0 bases at J, with 13 bases in the middle. The CDR3 protein is CSAAGQLSGNTIYF. The CDR3 nucleotides read TGCAGCGCCGCTGGACAGCTCTCTGGAAACACCATATATTTT.